This is a list of T cell receptor beta chains from one sample in a study of T-cell reconstitution after alpha-beta-depleted transplantation in children. TCRdb recomputed calls from the PCR reads with MiXCR, one row per CDR3 protein. The sample contains about 540,000 distinct CDR3 sequences, about 16% of which appear only once. The sequences come from PBMCs from the stem cell graft donor, collected from the stem cell graft. Receptors were obtained from a human donor who donated a stem cell graft to a child with acute lymphoblastic leukemia. CDR3s include the opening cysteine and the closing phenylalanine or tryptophan. D genes are given only for firm matches. Clone size is shown for a subset of rows, as once, few, many or a class of expanded clone.

D gene	V gene	clone size	J gene	CDR3 DNA	CDR3 protein
TRBD1	TRBV7-9	.	TRBJ1-1	TGTGCCAGCAGCTTAGATGGGACAGGGGGACTTGAAGCTTTCTTT	CASSLDGTGGLEAFF
TRBD2	TRBV12-3/TRBV12-4	.	TRBJ2-1	TGTGCCAGCACTAAGACTAGCGGCTCCTACAATGAGCAGTTCTTC	CASTKTSGSYNEQFF
TRBD1	TRBV6-1	.	TRBJ2-5	TGTGCCAGCAGTCCTTGGACAGGAGGCGAGACCCAGTACTTC	CASSPWTGGETQYF
.	TRBV29-1	.	TRBJ2-7	TGCAGCGTTGAAGCGGGGCTAACCTACGAGCAGTACTTC	CSVEAGLTYEQYF
TRBD2	TRBV5-5	few	TRBJ2-5	TGTGCCAGCAGCTTGGCTCGGGGGACTAGCGCTCAAGAGACCCAGTACTTC	CASSLARGTSAQETQYF
TRBD2	TRBV7-3	few	TRBJ2-1	TGTGCCAGCGCATCCGCACTAGCGGGAGTCGATGAGCAGTTCTTC	CASASALAGVDEQFF
TRBD2	TRBV5-1	.	TRBJ2-1	TGCGCCAGCAGCTTGGCGCGCCTAGCGGGTAGTATTGAGCAGTTCTTC	CASSLARLAGSIEQFF
.	TRBV4-1	.	TRBJ2-1	TGCGCCAGCAGCCAACACAAGGGACCATACAATGAGCAGTTCTTC	CASSQHKGPYNEQFF
TRBD2	TRBV4-1	.	TRBJ2-3	TGCGCCAGCAGCCAAGACGGTAGCGGGTTGAGCACAGATACGCAGTATTTT	CASSQDGSGLSTDTQYF
.	TRBV27	few	TRBJ1-6	TGTGCCAGCAGAGATGAGGGTCCCAATTCACCCCTCCACTTT	CASRDEGPNSPLHF
.	TRBV12-3/TRBV12-4	.	TRBJ1-5	TGTGCCAGCAGTCGGGGGGCAGGGCAGCCCCAGCATTTT	CASSRGAGQPQHF
TRBD1	TRBV6-1	few	TRBJ2-1	TGTGCCAGTCCTATCGGGACAGGGCTTAACAATGAGCAGTTCTTC	CASPIGTGLNNEQFF
.	TRBV27	few	TRBJ2-5	TGTGCCAGCAGCCCCCGCGAGTGGGGGGTGAAGACCCAGTACTTC	CASSPREWGVKTQYF
.	TRBV5-1	.	TRBJ2-7	TGCGCCAGCAGCCCTAGGGACCGATCAGCCTCCTACGAGCAGTACTTC	CASSPRDRSASYEQYF
.	TRBV5-1	.	TRBJ1-1	TGCGCCAGCAGCCCACGGGAGAACACTGAAGCTTTCTTT	CASSPRENTEAFF
.	TRBV9	few	TRBJ2-7	TGTGCCAGCAGCGATCGGAGGGGGGCCTCATACTACGAGCAGTACTTC	CASSDRRGASYYEQYF
TRBD1	TRBV19	few	TRBJ1-5	TGTGCCAGCACGGACAGGGCGTACCAGCCCCAGCATTTT	CASTDRAYQPQHF
TRBD2	TRBV7-8	few	TRBJ2-3	TGTGCCAGCAGCTTAGGGGCTAGCGGGGTACCTAGCACAGATACGCAGTATTTT	CASSLGASGVPSTDTQYF
TRBD1	TRBV15	.	TRBJ1-1	TGTGCCACCAGCAGAGATAGACAGGGGGACACTGAAGCTTTCTTT	CATSRDRQGDTEAFF
.	TRBV3-1	.	TRBJ2-7	TGTGCCAGCAGCCAACCATACTACGAGCAGTACTTC	CASSQPYYEQYF
TRBD1	TRBV29-1	few	TRBJ1-2	TGCAGCGTCGCGGGACAGGGGCCTGCACAGGGCTACACCTTC	CSVAGQGPAQGYTF
TRBD1	TRBV5-1	few	TRBJ1-1	TGCGCCAGCAGCTTCAGGGGGCAAGTATACACTGAAGCTTTCTTT	CASSFRGQVYTEAFF
.	TRBV5-1	.	TRBJ2-1	TGCGCCAGCAGCTGGGGGCCCACTGGGAATGAGCAGTTCTTC	CASSWGPTGNEQFF
TRBD2	TRBV5-1	few	TRBJ2-1	TGCGCCAGCAGCTTCACCCGGGAGGGCCGCGGGTCCTACAATGAGCAGTTCTTC	CASSFTREGRGSYNEQFF
TRBD2	TRBV7-9	.	TRBJ2-1	TGTGCCAGCAGCCACGGACTAGCGGGAGACAAGTACAATGAGCAGTTCTTC	CASSHGLAGDKYNEQFF
.	TRBV3-1	.	TRBJ2-7	TGTGCCAGCAGCCGACAAGGGGGAGTCAACGAGCAGTACTTC	CASSRQGGVNEQYF
.	TRBV29-1	.	TRBJ1-1	TGCAGCGACTACAGGAGACCTGAAGCTTTCTTT	CSDYRRPEAFF
.	TRBV27	.	TRBJ2-4	TGTGCCAGCAGTTTCTCCGATACCGCGGCTTGGCACTTC	CASSFSDTAAWHF
.	TRBV24-1	.	TRBJ2-1	TGTGCCACCAGTGATTTCTCGCTAAACAATGAGCAGTTCTTC	CATSDFSLNNEQFF
.	TRBV4-2	few	TRBJ2-3	TGTGCCAGCAGCCAAGCGCATCGGTATAGCACAGATACGCAGTATTTT	CASSQAHRYSTDTQYF
.	TRBV21-1	few	TRBJ2-7	TGTGCCAGCAGCAGGTCGTTCGCCTACGAGCAGTACTTC	CASSRSFAYEQYF
.	TRBV4-1	.	TRBJ2-7	TGCGCCAGCAGCCTAGGCCCTAAATCCCCCCACGAGCAGTACTTC	CASSLGPKSPHEQYF
.	TRBV12-3/TRBV12-4	.	TRBJ2-5	TGTGCCACGTCGAGGTGGCGGGGACAAGAGACCCAGTACTTC	CATSRWRGQETQYF
.	TRBV11-1	few	TRBJ1-1	TGTGCCAGCAGCCGATTAGGGGCAGGGATGAACACTGAAGCTTTCTTT	CASSRLGAGMNTEAFF
TRBD2	TRBV14	.	TRBJ2-5	TGTGCCAGCAGCCTTCGTCGACTAGCGGGAGGATTAGAGACCCAGTACTTC	CASSLRRLAGGLETQYF
.	TRBV21-1	few	TRBJ2-7	TGTGCCAGCGACGCTGTTCCCTACGAGCAGTACTTC	CASDAVPYEQYF
.	TRBV12-3/TRBV12-4	.	TRBJ2-6	TGTGCCAGCAGTTTAGCGCGTCGGGTGGTTTCTGGGGCCAACGTCCTGACTTTC	CASSLARRVVSGANVLTF
TRBD2	TRBV14	few	TRBJ2-1	TGTGCCAGCAGCCAGATACTAGTCCCCGGGGGGGATGAGCAGTTCTTC	CASSQILVPGGDEQFF
TRBD1	TRBV28	few	TRBJ2-7	TGTGCCAGCAGTCCGCTCTCCGGGACAGGGGATCCCTACGAGCAGTACTTC	CASSPLSGTGDPYEQYF
TRBD2	TRBV7-9	.	TRBJ2-3	TGTGCCAGCAGAAGGACTAGCGGGCAAATGGATACGCAGTATTTT	CASRRTSGQMDTQYF
.	TRBV5-1	.	TRBJ2-5	TGCGCCAGCAGGTGGAATGAGACCCAGTACTTC	CASRWNETQYF
TRBD1	TRBV3-1	.	TRBJ2-7	TGTGCCAGCAGCCAAGGGGGGACAGGGGGCGAGCAGTACTTC	CASSQGGTGGEQYF
.	TRBV7-9	few	TRBJ1-1	TGTGCCAGCAGCCGGGGAGATTGGTACACTGAAGCTTTCTTT	CASSRGDWYTEAFF
.	TRBV2	.	TRBJ2-3	TGTGCCAGCAGGGTTACAGCCATCACAGATACGCAGTATTTT	CASRVTAITDTQYF
.	TRBV3-1	few	TRBJ2-5	TGTGCCAGCAGCATTATTTCAGGCGGATCTCAAGAGACCCAGTACTTC	CASSIISGGSQETQYF
TRBD2	TRBV20-1	few	TRBJ2-7	TGCAGTGCTAGAAACGCGGGAGGTACCGACGAGCAGTACTTC	CSARNAGGTDEQYF
.	TRBV20-1	few	TRBJ2-5	TGCAGTGCTAGAGATCGCGCGTCGGCTTTGGGGGAGACCCAGTACTTC	CSARDRASALGETQYF
TRBD2	TRBV2	few	TRBJ2-3	TGTGCCAGCAGTCTTGGGACTAGCGGGGGCACAGATACGCAGTATTTT	CASSLGTSGGTDTQYF
TRBD1	TRBV20-1	few	TRBJ1-6	TGCAGTGCTCACGCCCAGGGGGGGACCTATAATTCACCCCTCCACTTT	CSAHAQGGTYNSPLHF